The clone carrying this T cell receptor beta chain showed up just a few times. The antigen is undetermined. This sample stems from a study of T cells after yellow fever vaccination. Study context: Each low-cell-number fraction was prepared by means of SMART-Seq v4 Ultra Low Input. Study findings and constraints: A large majority of primary-vaccination clones showed up again after the booster (around 95% CD4, around 88% CD8).

The CDR3 runs 15 residues. The V gene end was trimmed by 1 base and the J gene end by 5 bases; junction bases not matched to a gene: 6. The germline gives CDR1 SGHRS, CDR2 YFSETQ. MiXCR, run by TCRdb on the 5' RACE reads, gives a single entry per CDR3 protein. The table records roughly 180,000 distinct CDR3 sequences, approximately 6.2% of them present only once. The receptor's source is a man younger than 30 who received the YFV17D yellow fever vaccine. The sequences come from CD4+ T cells sorted from PBMCs, collected on the day of the first yellow fever vaccination. V is TRBV5-1 and J is TRBJ2-3, with TRBD2 matching 8 bases. The CDR3 is CASSLRGLAKDTQYF. In DNA form, the CDR3 reads TGCGCCAGCAGCTTGAGAGGACTAGCCAAAGATACGCAGTATTTT. Combining the CDR3 with reference TRBV5-1 and TRBJ2-3 gives the whole variable domain KAGVTQTPRYLIKTRGQQVTLSCSPISGHRSVSWYQQTPGQGLQFLFEYFSETQRNKGNFPGRFSGRQFSNSRSEMNVSTLELGDSALYLCASSLRGLAKDTQYFGPGTRLTVL.